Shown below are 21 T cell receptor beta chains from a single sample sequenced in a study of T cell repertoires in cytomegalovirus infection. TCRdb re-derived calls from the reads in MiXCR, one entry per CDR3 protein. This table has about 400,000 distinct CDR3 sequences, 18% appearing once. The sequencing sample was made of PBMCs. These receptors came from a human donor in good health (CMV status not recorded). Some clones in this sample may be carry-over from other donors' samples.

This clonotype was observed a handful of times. The CDR3 loop reads CASSLGEPDTQYF. The CDR3 DNA sequence: TGTGCCAGTAGTTTGGGGGAGCCTGATACGCAGTATTTT. The chain employs TRBV19 and TRBJ2-3; D may correspond to TRBD1 or TRBD2 (5 bases each). The CDR3 is 13 residues long. V lost 5 bases and J 6 bases, leaving 12 bases between the germline ends. Germline V lookup: CDR1 LNHDA, CDR2 SQIVND (reference sequence).

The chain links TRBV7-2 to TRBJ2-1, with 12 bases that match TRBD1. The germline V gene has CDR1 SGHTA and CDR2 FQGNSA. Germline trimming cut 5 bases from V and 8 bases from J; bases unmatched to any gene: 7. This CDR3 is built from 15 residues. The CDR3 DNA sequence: TGTGCCAGCAGCGGCCGGGACAGGGGGCCGTATGAGCAGTTCTTC. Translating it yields CASSGRDRGPYEQFF.

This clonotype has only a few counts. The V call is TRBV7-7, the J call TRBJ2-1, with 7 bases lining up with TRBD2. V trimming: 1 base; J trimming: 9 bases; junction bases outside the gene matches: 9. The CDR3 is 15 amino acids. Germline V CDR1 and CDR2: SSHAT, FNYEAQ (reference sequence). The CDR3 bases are TGTGCCAGCAGCTTAGTCGCGGGGGTCGGGGGTGAGCAGTTCTTC. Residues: CASSLVAGVGGEQFF.

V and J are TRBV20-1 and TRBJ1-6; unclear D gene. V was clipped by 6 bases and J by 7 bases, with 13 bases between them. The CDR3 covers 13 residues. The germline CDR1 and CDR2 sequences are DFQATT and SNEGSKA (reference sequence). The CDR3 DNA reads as TGCAGTGCGCGACTTGATTTGAATTCACCCCTCCACTTT. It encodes CSARLDLNSPLHF.

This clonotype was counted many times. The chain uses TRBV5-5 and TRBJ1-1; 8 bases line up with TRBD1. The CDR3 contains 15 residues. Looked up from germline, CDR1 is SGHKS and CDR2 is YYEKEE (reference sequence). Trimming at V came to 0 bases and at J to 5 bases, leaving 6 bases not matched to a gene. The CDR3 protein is CASSLESQGATEAFF. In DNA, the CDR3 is TGTGCCAGCAGCTTGGAATCTCAGGGGGCTACTGAAGCTTTCTTT.

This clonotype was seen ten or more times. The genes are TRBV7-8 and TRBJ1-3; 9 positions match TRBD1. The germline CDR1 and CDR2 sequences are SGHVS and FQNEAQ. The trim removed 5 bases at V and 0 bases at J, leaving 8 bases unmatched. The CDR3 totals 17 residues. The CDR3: CASSGWTGAISGNTIYF. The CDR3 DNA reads TGTGCCAGCAGCGGCTGGACAGGGGCAATCTCTGGAAACACCATATATTTT.

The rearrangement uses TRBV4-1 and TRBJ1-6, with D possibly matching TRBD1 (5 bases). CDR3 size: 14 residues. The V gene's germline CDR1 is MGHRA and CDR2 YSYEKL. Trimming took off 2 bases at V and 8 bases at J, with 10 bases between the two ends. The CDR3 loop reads CASSQRDRDSPLHF. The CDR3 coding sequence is TGCGCCAGCAGCCAACGGGACCGTGATTCACCCCTCCACTTT.

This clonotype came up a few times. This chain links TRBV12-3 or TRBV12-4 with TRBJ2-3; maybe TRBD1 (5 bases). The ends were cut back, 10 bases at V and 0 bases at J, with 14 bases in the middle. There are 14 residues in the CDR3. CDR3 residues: CATQGGVSTDTQYF. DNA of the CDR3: TGTGCCACCCAGGGTGGAGTAAGCACAGATACGCAGTATTTT.

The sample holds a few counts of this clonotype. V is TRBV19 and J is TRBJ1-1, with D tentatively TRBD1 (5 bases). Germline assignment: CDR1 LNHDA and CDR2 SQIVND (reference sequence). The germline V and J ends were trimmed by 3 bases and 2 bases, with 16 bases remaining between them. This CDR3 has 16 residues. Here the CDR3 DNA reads TGTGCCAGTAGTATGCGGGGGATTGGGTCCAACACTGAAGCTTTCTTT. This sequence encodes CASSMRGIGSNTEAFF. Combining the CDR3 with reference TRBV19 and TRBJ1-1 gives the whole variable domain DGGITQSPKYLFRKEGQNVTLSCEQNLNHDAMYWYRQDPGQGLRLIYYSQIVNDFQKGDIAEGYSVSREKKESFPLTVTSAQKNPTAFYLCASSMRGIGSNTEAFFGQGTRLTVV.

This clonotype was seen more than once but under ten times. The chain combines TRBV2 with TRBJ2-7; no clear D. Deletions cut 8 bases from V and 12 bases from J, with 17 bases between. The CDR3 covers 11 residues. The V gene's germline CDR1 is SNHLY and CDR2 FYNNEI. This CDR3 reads CASGEETRTYF. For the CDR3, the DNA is TGTGCCAGCGGAGAGGAGACGCGAACGTACTTC.

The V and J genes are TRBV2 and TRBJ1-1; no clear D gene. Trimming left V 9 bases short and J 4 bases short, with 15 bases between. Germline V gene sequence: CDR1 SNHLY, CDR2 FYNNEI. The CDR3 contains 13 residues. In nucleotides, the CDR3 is TGTGCCAGTACTCGTGGGGTTGGCACTGAAGCTTTCTTT. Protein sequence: CASTRGVGTEAFF.

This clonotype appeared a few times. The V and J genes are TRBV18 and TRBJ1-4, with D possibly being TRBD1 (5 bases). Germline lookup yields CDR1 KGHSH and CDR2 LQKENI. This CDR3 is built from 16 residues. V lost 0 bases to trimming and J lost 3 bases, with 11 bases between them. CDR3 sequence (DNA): TGTGCCAGCTCACCACCGGCCGGGGCGGCTAATGAAAAACTGTTTTTT. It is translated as CASSPPAGAANEKLFF.

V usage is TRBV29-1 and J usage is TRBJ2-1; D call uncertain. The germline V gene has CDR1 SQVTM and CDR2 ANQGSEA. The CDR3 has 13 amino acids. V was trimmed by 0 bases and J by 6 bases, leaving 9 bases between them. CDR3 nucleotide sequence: TGCAGCGTTGAAGATCGGACCAGCAATGAGCAGTTCTTC. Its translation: CSVEDRTSNEQFF.

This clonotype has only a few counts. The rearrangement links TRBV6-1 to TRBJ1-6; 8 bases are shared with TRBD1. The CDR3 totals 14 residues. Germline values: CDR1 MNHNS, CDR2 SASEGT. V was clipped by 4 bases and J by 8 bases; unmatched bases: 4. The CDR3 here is CASSAGGWDSPLHF. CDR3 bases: TGTGCCAGCAGTGCAGGGGGCTGGGATTCACCCCTCCACTTT.

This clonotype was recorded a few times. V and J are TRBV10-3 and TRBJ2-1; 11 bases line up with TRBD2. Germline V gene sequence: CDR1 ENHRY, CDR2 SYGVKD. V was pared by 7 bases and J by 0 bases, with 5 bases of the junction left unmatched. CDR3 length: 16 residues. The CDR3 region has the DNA TGTGCCATCACAGGGACTAGCGGTCACTCCTACAATGAGCAGTTCTTC. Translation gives CAITGTSGHSYNEQFF.

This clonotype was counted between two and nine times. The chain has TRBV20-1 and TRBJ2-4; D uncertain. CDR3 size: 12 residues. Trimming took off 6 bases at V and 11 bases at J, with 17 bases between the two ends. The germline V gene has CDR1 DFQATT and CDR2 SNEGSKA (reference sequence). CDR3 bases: TGCAGTGCGCAGACTGACTCCCGGGTTCAGTACTTC. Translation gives CSAQTDSRVQYF.

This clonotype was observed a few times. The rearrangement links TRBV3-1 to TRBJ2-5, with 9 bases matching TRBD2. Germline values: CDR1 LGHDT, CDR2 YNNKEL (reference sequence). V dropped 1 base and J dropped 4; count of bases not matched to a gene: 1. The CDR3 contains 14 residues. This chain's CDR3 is CASSQGTSVETQYF. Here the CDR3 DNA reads TGTGCCAGCAGCCAAGGGACTAGCGTAGAGACCCAGTACTTC.

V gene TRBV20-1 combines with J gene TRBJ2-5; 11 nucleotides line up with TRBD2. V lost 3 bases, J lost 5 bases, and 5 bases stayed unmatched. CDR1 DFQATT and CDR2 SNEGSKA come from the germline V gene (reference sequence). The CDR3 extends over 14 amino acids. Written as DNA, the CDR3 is TGCAGTGCTAGGTTAGCGGGAGGGTTTGAGACCCAGTACTTC. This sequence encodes CSARLAGGFETQYF.

DNA of the CDR3: TGTGCCAGTAGTATCGAGGGGCCGGGGGATACGCAGTATTTT. It specifies CASSIEGPGDTQYF. The V gene is TRBV19, the J gene TRBJ2-3; tentatively, D is TRBD1 or TRBD2 (5 bases each). With 3 bases removed from V and 6 bases from J, the gap between germline ends came to 13 bases. Germline CDR1 reads LNHDA; CDR2 reads SQIVND (reference sequence). The CDR3 spans 14 residues.

CDR3 sequence reads: CASSLSSATEAFF. CDR3 nucleotide sequence: TGTGCCAGCAGCTTATCATCGGCCACTGAAGCTTTCTTT. This chain connects TRBV11-3 to TRBJ1-1, with no clear D. Germline V gives CDR1 SGHNT, CDR2 YENEEA. V lost 2 bases, J lost 4 bases, and 8 bases lay in between. The CDR3 extends over 13 amino acids. The variable domain in full, with the rest retrieved from reference TRBV11-3 and TRBJ1-1, is EAGVVQSPRYKIIEKKQPVAFWCNPISGHNTLYWYLQNLGQGPELLIRYENEEAVDDSQLPKDRFSAERLKGVDSTLKIQPAELGDSAVYLCASSLSSATEAFFGQGTRLTVV.

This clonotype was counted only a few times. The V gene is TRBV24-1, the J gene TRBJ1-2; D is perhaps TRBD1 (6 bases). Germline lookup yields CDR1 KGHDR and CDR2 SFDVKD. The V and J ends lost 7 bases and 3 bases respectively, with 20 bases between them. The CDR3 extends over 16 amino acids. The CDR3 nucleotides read TGTGCCACCAGGCCCGATCCTGCAGGGGTCGACTATGGCTACACCTTC. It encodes CATRPDPAGVDYGYTF.